This T cell receptor beta chain was obtained from a study of T cell changes during pregnancy in multiple sclerosis. CDR1 and CDR2 from the germline V gene are LNHNV and YYDKDF (reference sequence). V lost 5 bases to trimming and J lost 4 bases; unmatched junction nucleotides: 9. The CDR3 contains 15 residues. Produced via immunoSEQ multiplex PCR; TCRdb's table is partial and in-frame only. The data hold tens of thousands of clones, with approximately 91% observed a single time. The clonotype was recovered from a female donor with multiple sclerosis, enrolled in a pregnancy study. The sample was peripheral blood, taken in the second trimester of pregnancy. The chain combines TRBV15 with TRBJ1-2; 8 bases line up with TRBD1. The CDR3, as DNA: TGTGCCACCAGCGAACAGACAGGGGATAGCTATGGCTACACCTTC. It translates to CATSEQTGDSYGYTF.